Presented here are 23 T cell receptor beta chains from one specimen sequenced in a study of blood T cell repertoires in COVID-19. Method: immunoSEQ multiplex PCR; TCRdb's copy keeps in-frame clones and lacks some. The repertoire holds some 150,000 clones, approximately 81% seen once, with roughly 1% in the top ten. Sequencing was performed on peripheral blood. These receptor sequences come from a man aged 35-49 years with acute or convalescent COVID-19.

This clone was seen only once. CDR3 sequence (DNA): TGTGCCTGGAGTGTGGGTAGGAGTGGGAACACTGAAGCTTTCTTT. Protein: CAWSVGRSGNTEAFF. V usage is TRBV30 and J usage is TRBJ1-1; D call uncertain. The CDR3 runs 15 residues. The germline V gene has CDR1 GTSNPN and CDR2 SVGIG (reference sequence). Trimming took off 0 bases at V and 1 base at J, with 12 bases between the two ends.

This clone was detected once. The gene calls are TRBV27 and TRBJ2-7, with D possibly being TRBD2 (6 bases). The CDR3 totals 15 residues. The germline gives CDR1 MNHEY, CDR2 SMNVEV (reference sequence). The germline V and J ends were trimmed by 6 bases and 1 base, with 16 bases remaining between them. For the CDR3, the DNA is TGTGCCAGCAGCCCCGAAGGAGGGGCTTCCTACGAGCAGTACTTC. It encodes CASSPEGGASYEQYF.

V gene TRBV2 combines with J gene TRBJ1-6; D gene ambiguous. The CDR3 totals 14 residues. The V and J ends lost 6 bases and 6 bases respectively, with 12 bases between them. Germline V gives CDR1 SNHLY, CDR2 FYNNEI. CDR3 sequence: CASSPDSRNSPLHF. The DNA of the CDR3 is TGTGCCAGCAGCCCCGACTCCCGTAATTCACCCCTCCACTTT.

The chain employs TRBV11-2 and TRBJ1-2; D is undetermined. The CDR3 consists of 17 residues. Trimming took 0 bases from V and 5 from J, leaving 19 bases between them. CDR1 is SGHAT and CDR2 is FQNNGV in the germline V gene. The CDR3 loop is CASSLDIMRGRIYGYTF. CDR3 nucleotides: TGTGCCAGCAGCTTAGATATAATGCGGGGTCGGATATATGGCTACACCTTC.

The chain employs TRBV6-2 or TRBV6-3 and TRBJ2-6; TRBD2 is a possible D gene (6 bases). The CDR3 is 16 amino acids. CDR1 and CDR2 (germline): MNHEY, SVGEGT. V lost 6 bases to trimming and J lost 1 base, with 13 bases between them. The CDR3 DNA reads as TGTGCCAGCAGCGACCGGGGGTCATCTGGGGCCAACGTCCTGACTTTC. It yields the protein CASSDRGSSGANVLTF.

The V and J genes are TRBV6-9 and TRBJ1-1; TRBD1 matches at 8 bases. CDR3 length: 14 residues. After removal of 6 bases from V and 1 base from J, the junction contained 4 bases not matched to a gene. Germline CDR1 reads MNHGY; CDR2 reads SVAAGI. CDR3 region: CASRSGTGNTEAFF. The CDR3 nucleotides are TGTGCCAGCAGGTCCGGGACAGGGAACACTGAAGCTTTCTTT.

The V gene is TRBV5-4, the J gene TRBJ2-2; TRBD2 aligns across 12 bases. CDR1 is SGHNT, CDR2 YYREEE, per germline (reference sequence). The trim removed 1 base at V and 5 bases at J, leaving 9 bases unmatched. This CDR3 has 18 residues. The CDR3 protein is CASSLTLTSGGRTGELFF. CDR3 nucleotide sequence: TGTGCCAGCAGCTTGACTCTGACTAGCGGGGGTAGAACCGGGGAGCTGTTTTTT.

The chain employs TRBV6-5 and TRBJ2-2; no reliable D call. Germline CDR1 reads MNHEY; CDR2 reads SVGAGI. V shed 10 bases and J shed 0 bases, with 12 bases lying between them. This CDR3 region has 14 residues. CDR3 loop: CATRVIANTGELFF. The CDR3 region has the DNA TGTGCCACCCGGGTTATCGCGAACACCGGGGAGCTGTTTTTT.

About this clone: This CDR3 is also generated by other DNA sequences in the sample. This sequence joins TRBV5-1 and TRBJ1-1, with 7 positions matching TRBD1. The germline CDR1 and CDR2 sequences are SGHRS and YFSETQ. This CDR3 comprises 14 residues. Losses at the gene ends were 4 bases for V and 2 bases for J; bases not matched to a gene: 5. The CDR3 reads CASSLGQPNTEAFF. In DNA form, the CDR3 reads TGCGCCAGCAGCCTGGGACAGCCTAACACTGAAGCTTTCTTT.

The chain links TRBV2 to TRBJ1-1; D remains ambiguous. V shed 8 bases and J shed 4 bases, with 11 bases lying between them. Germline V gives CDR1 SNHLY, CDR2 FYNNEI. The length of the CDR3 is 12 residues. The CDR3 spells CASVTEGTEAFF. CDR3 DNA sequence: TGTGCCAGCGTCACAGAGGGCACTGAAGCTTTCTTT.

V is TRBV19 and J is TRBJ1-1; D gene ambiguous. Germline V gives CDR1 LNHDA, CDR2 SQIVND (reference sequence). The CDR3 is 15 amino acids. V was cut by 6 bases and J by 5 bases, with 19 bases left in between. CDR3 residues: CASSLSIGLGTEAFF. CDR3 sequence (DNA): TGTGCCAGTAGCCTTTCCATCGGACTGGGGACTGAAGCTTTCTTT.

This chain uses TRBV5-1 with TRBJ2-5, with D perhaps matching TRBD2 (6 bases). V lost 4 bases to trimming and J lost 1 base, with 17 bases between them. Germline values: CDR1 SGHRS, CDR2 YFSETQ. The CDR3 covers 16 residues. As DNA, the CDR3 is TGCGCCAGCAGCCGGGCCGGCGGGGCCCTCCAAGAGACCCAGTACTTC. Protein sequence: CASSRAGGALQETQYF.

This clone was detected a few times. This rearrangement joins TRBV30 to TRBJ1-6, with D hard to call. The CDR3 totals 15 residues. The V and J ends lost 1 base and 0 bases respectively, with 7 bases between them. The germline V gene encodes CDR1 GTSNPN and CDR2 SVGIG (reference sequence). CDR3 region: CAWSDYSSYNSPLHF. The CDR3 coding sequence is TGTGCCTGGAGTGATTACAGCTCCTATAATTCACCCCTCCACTTT.

The rearrangement links TRBV7-2 to TRBJ2-1, with 12 nucleotides matching TRBD2. V was clipped by 0 bases and J by 8 bases; unmatched bases: 5. The CDR3 is 16 amino acids. Germline CDR1 and CDR2: SGHTA and FQGNSA. In nucleotides, the CDR3 is TGTGCCAGCAGCTTAGCGCTAGCGGGGGGGCCGGATGAGCAGTTCTTC. Residues: CASSLALAGGPDEQFF. Supplemented by reference TRBV7-2 and TRBJ2-1, the full variable domain reads GAGVSQSPSNKVTEKGKDVELRCDPISGHTALYWYRQSLGQGLEFLIYFQGNSAPDKSGLPSDRFSAERTGGSVSTLTIQRTQQEDSAVYLCASSLALAGGPDEQFFGPGTRLTVL.

The V and J genes are TRBV6-5 and TRBJ2-2; 8 nucleotides line up with TRBD2. CDR3 length: 15 amino acids. Unmatched junction bases numbered 12, after V lost 6 bases and J lost 9 bases. Germline V lookup: CDR1 MNHEY, CDR2 SVGAGI. This CDR3 is CASSDTGTRQWELFF. DNA of the CDR3: TGTGCCAGCAGCGATACCGGGACTAGACAGTGGGAGCTGTTTTTT.

The chain carries TRBV5-1 and TRBJ1-6; no clear D. Germline loops: CDR1 SGHRS, CDR2 YFSETQ. Trimming cost V 0 bases and J 10 bases, with 20 bases left between them. This CDR3 has 17 residues. The CDR3 DNA sequence: TGCGCCAGCAGCTTGGCGTTCCGGGAATCAGAAGGATCACCCCTCCACTTT. It specifies CASSLAFRESEGSPLHF.

The chain joins TRBV28 to TRBJ1-4; D is perhaps TRBD1 (6 bases). Germline V gene lookup returns CDR1 MDHEN and CDR2 SYDVKM. Trimming left V 5 bases short and J 5 bases short, with 15 bases between. The CDR3 extends over 15 amino acids. The CDR3 sequence is CASSPGGRVNEKLFF. The CDR3 DNA is TGTGCCAGCAGTCCCGGGGGGCGAGTAAATGAAAAACTGTTTTTT.

The CDR3 sequence is CASSLTGWGANVLTF. The CDR3 DNA reads as TGTGCCAGCAGCTTGACAGGGTGGGGGGCCAACGTCCTGACTTTC. V usage is TRBV11-2 and J usage is TRBJ2-6, with 7 bases identical to TRBD1. There are 15 residues in the CDR3. CDR1 is SGHAT and CDR2 is FQNNGV in the germline V gene. V gave up 3 bases and J gave up 4 bases; unmatched junction bases: 3.

The J gene is TRBJ2-7, the V gene TRBV6-5; a weak D match, TRBD2 (7 bases). V was trimmed by 5 bases and J by 4 bases, leaving 15 bases between them. Germline V gene lookup returns CDR1 MNHEY and CDR2 SVGAGI. This CDR3 is 14 amino acids long. In DNA, the CDR3 is TGTGCCAGCAGTCGCTACAGGGAGGGGTACGAGCAGTACTTC. Residues: CASSRYREGYEQYF.

This clone occurred once. V and J are TRBV6-5 and TRBJ1-1, with TRBD1 matching 10 bases. The V and J ends lost 4 bases and 4 bases, in that order; junction bases with no gene match: 6. CDR1 and CDR2 from the germline V gene are MNHEY and SVGAGI. CDR3 size: 15 residues. The DNA for the CDR3 is TGTGCCAGCAGTTGGACCGGGACAGGGGTCACTGAAGCTTTCTTT. Translating gives CASSWTGTGVTEAFF.

The chain has TRBV21-1 and TRBJ2-7; the tabulated D call, TRBD2, remains unverified against the DNA. TRBV21-1 is a listed pseudogene. The CDR3 is 18 residues long. DNA of the CDR3: TGTGCCAGTCGGCGGGAGACCGGGGGGCAATCCCATTCCTACGAGCAGTACTTC. Translated, it gives CASRRETGGQSHSYEQYF.

The J gene is TRBJ2-2, the V gene TRBV9; the match to TRBD1 covers 7 bases. Trimming took 3 bases from V and 4 from J; bases not matched to a gene: 9. CDR1 is SGDLS and CDR2 is YYNGEE in the germline V gene. The CDR3 sequence is 16 residues long. The CDR3 protein is CASSAVDRVRTGELFF. The CDR3 region has the DNA TGTGCCAGCAGCGCAGTTGACAGGGTACGCACCGGGGAGCTGTTTTTT. The full variable domain, its missing parts supplied by reference TRBV9 and TRBJ2-2, is DSGVTQTPKHLITATGQRVTLRCSPRSGDLSVYWYQQSLDQGLQFLIQYYNGEERAKGNILERFSAQQFPDLHSELNLSSLELGDSALYFCASSAVDRVRTGELFFGEGSRLTVL.

The chain couples TRBV27 to TRBJ1-2; 8 positions match TRBD1. V dropped 8 bases and J dropped 4; count of bases not matched to a gene: 3. Looked up from germline, CDR1 is MNHEY and CDR2 is SMNVEV (reference sequence). CDR3 size: 12 residues. Here the CDR3 reads CASRTGFYGYTF. The DNA for the CDR3 is TGTGCCAGCCGGACAGGGTTCTATGGCTACACCTTC.